The clone carrying this T cell receptor beta chain was observed a handful of times. Germline V CDR1 and CDR2: SQVTM, ANQGSEA. V lost 4 bases and J lost 2, with 13 bases in between. The CDR3 sequence is 14 residues long. The sample originates from a study of CD8+ T cells in alopecia areata. Treatment noted: oral pan-JAK inhibitor, 5-10 mg twice daily. The authors extracted RNA and reverse transcribed it into cDNA as the sequencing template. Generated by immunoSEQ multiplex PCR, the TCRdb table keeps only in-frame clones and is missing some. The repertoire consists of around 160,000 clones, with around three fifths occurring once and the leading ten covering 12% to 15%.

The sequencing used CD4+ T cells sorted from blood, collected at week 24, from a patient treated with tofacitinib. The source is a human donor with alopecia areata. The chain joins TRBV29-1 to TRBJ2-3; D possibly corresponds to TRBD2 (6 bases). Written as DNA, the CDR3 is TGCAGCGTTGGATCGCGGGGCCTCACAGATACGCAGTATTTT. Residues: CSVGSRGLTDTQYF.